The 16 T cell receptor beta chains listed next were all sequenced from one sample in a study of shared clonotypes between healthy human individuals. Assay used: immunoSEQ multiplex PCR; TCRdb lists only in-frame clones, some missing. The top ten clones hold around 0.37% of a sample with about 2.4 million clones, over 85% of them seen once. The sequenced sample consisted of naive CD4+ T cells from PBMCs. Subset reported: CD45RA+ positively selected. The receptors shown here come from a man aged 18-30 years in good health. Some clones in this sample may be carry-over from other donors' samples.

The V and J genes are TRBV19 and TRBJ1-2; tentatively, D is TRBD1 (6 bases). Per germline, CDR1 LNHDA and CDR2 SQIVND (reference sequence). The V and J ends lost 7 bases and 4 bases respectively, with 16 bases between them. The CDR3 is made up of 14 amino acids. The CDR3 protein is CASKGTRGTYGYTF. The CDR3 nucleotides are TGTGCCAGTAAAGGGACAAGGGGAACCTATGGCTACACCTTC.

The chain is built from TRBV7-2 and TRBJ1-2; D is perhaps TRBD1 (6 bases). The length of the CDR3 is 14 residues. Trimming stripped 1 base from V and 4 bases from J, with 10 bases between. Germline CDR1 and CDR2: SGHTA and FQGNSA. CDR3 sequence: CASSLGRGSYGYTF. CDR3 nucleotides: TGTGCCAGCAGCTTAGGCAGGGGTAGCTATGGCTACACCTTC.

This rearrangement joins TRBV7-6 to TRBJ2-1, with D perhaps TRBD1 or TRBD2 (6 bases each). Germline V gives CDR1 SGHVS, CDR2 FNYEAQ. V was cut by 5 bases and J by 6 bases, with 20 bases left in between. This CDR3 is built from 16 residues. CDR3 nucleotide sequence: TGTGCCAGCAGCCCGTCCGGGGGCCGTCGATCCAATGAGCAGTTCTTC. Residues: CASSPSGGRRSNEQFF.

The chain carries TRBV4-3 and TRBJ1-1; D is unresolved. This CDR3 has 15 amino acids. The V end lost 1 base, the J end lost 5 bases, and 14 bases lay between the germline ends. CDR1 is LGHNA and CDR2 is YSLEER in the germline V gene. The CDR3 coding sequence is TGCGCCAGCAGCCAAGGGTGGGCAGGCGAAACTGAAGCTTTCTTT. Translated: CASSQGWAGETEAFF.

V gene TRBV5-1 combines with J gene TRBJ2-7; D is undetermined. The CDR3 runs 15 residues. Trimming cost V 4 bases and J 6 bases, with 20 bases left between them. From germline, CDR1 is SGHRS and CDR2 YFSETQ. The CDR3 is CASSLRSGGFPEQYF. CDR3 in DNA: TGCGCCAGCAGCCTCCGATCGGGCGGATTCCCCGAGCAGTACTTC.

The CDR3 sequence: CASSIRESGIQYF. The CDR3 coding sequence is TGTGCCAGTAGTATACGGGAGTCGGGCATTCAGTACTTC. This chain uses TRBV19 with TRBJ2-4; D perhaps matches TRBD2 (6 bases). V shed 2 bases and J shed 9 bases, with 11 bases lying between them. The CDR3 runs 13 residues. The germline CDR1 and CDR2 sequences are LNHDA and SQIVND (reference sequence).

The CDR3 spells CASSLRAHGFSSYEQYF. Here the CDR3 DNA reads TGCGCCAGCAGCCTAAGGGCCCATGGGTTTAGCTCCTACGAGCAGTACTTC. J is TRBJ2-7 and V is TRBV4-1; D not certain. V shed 4 bases and J shed 0 bases, with 19 bases lying between them. This CDR3 has 17 amino acids. Germline V gives CDR1 MGHRA, CDR2 YSYEKL.

V is TRBV10-3 and J is TRBJ2-3; D perhaps matches TRBD1 (5 bases). Trimming left V 0 bases short and J 4 bases short, with 14 bases between. CDR3 size: 16 residues. CDR1 ENHRY and CDR2 SYGVKD come from the germline V gene. The CDR3 protein is CAISESNPRAPDTQYF. The CDR3 DNA sequence: TGTGCCATCAGTGAGTCGAATCCCAGGGCCCCAGATACGCAGTATTTT.

This chain links TRBV7-2 with TRBJ2-2; weak D call: TRBD1 (6 bases). The CDR3 has 15 residues. Trimming shortened V by 3 bases and J by 0 bases, and 8 bases separated the two germline ends. Germline V lookup: CDR1 SGHTA, CDR2 FQGNSA. CDR3 DNA sequence: TGTGCCAGCAGCTTGCGACAGGCGAACACCGGGGAGCTGTTTTTT. As protein: CASSLRQANTGELFF.

The chain recombines TRBV27 with TRBJ1-1; no firm D call. Germline V gene data show CDR1 as MNHEY and CDR2 as SMNVEV (reference sequence). The germline V and J ends were trimmed by 3 bases and 5 bases, with 13 bases remaining between them. The CDR3 contains 14 residues. DNA for the CDR3: TGTGCCAGCAGTTTGCGAGCTTTTGGGACTGAAGCTTTCTTT. Its translation: CASSLRAFGTEAFF.

The CDR3 here is CASSFRRVRNTEAFF. The CDR3 DNA follows: TGTGCCAGCAGTTTCCGCCGGGTAAGGAACACTGAAGCTTTCTTT. The chain combines TRBV28 with TRBJ1-1; no definite D call. This CDR3 has 15 residues. Germline V gene lookup returns CDR1 MDHEN and CDR2 SYDVKM. Trimming took 3 bases from V and 1 from J, leaving 12 bases between them.

The J gene is TRBJ1-3, the V gene TRBV5-1; D not resolved. This CDR3 contains 14 residues. Germline V lookup: CDR1 SGHRS, CDR2 YFSETQ. Trimming left V 4 bases short and J 4 bases short, with 12 bases between. The CDR3 nucleotides are TGCGCCAGCAGCCCAGGACTAATAGGAAACACCATATATTTT. As protein: CASSPGLIGNTIYF.

On this clone: This sample also contains other DNA sequences that code for the same CDR3. The chain joins TRBV9 to TRBJ1-3; no reliable D call. Trimming stripped 0 bases from V and 0 bases from J, with 7 bases between. The CDR3 has 15 residues. Looked up from germline, CDR1 is SGDLS and CDR2 is YYNGEE. Written as DNA, the CDR3 is TGTGCCAGCAGCGTAGGCGGCAACTCTGGAAACACCATATATTTT. This translates into CASSVGGNSGNTIYF. The full variable domain, completed using reference TRBV9 and TRBJ1-3, is DSGVTQTPKHLITATGQRVTLRCSPRSGDLSVYWYQQSLDQGLQFLIQYYNGEERAKGNILERFSAQQFPDLHSELNLSSLELGDSALYFCASSVGGNSGNTIYFGEGSWLTVV.

J is TRBJ1-1 and V is TRBV28; 9 nucleotides match TRBD1. CDR3 length: 15 amino acids. Trimming removed 5 bases from V and 6 bases from J; junction bases left unmatched: 10. Germline V gene data show CDR1 as MDHEN and CDR2 as SYDVKM. DNA of the CDR3: TGTGCCAGCAGTCCAGCTGGCCGGACAGGGGCTGAAGCTTTCTTT. Its translation: CASSPAGRTGAEAFF.

The J gene is TRBJ1-2, the V gene TRBV11-1; TRBD1 matches 7 bases. Losses at the gene ends were 2 bases for V and 7 bases for J; bases not matched to a gene: 7. This CDR3 is built from 14 residues. Germline V gives CDR1 SGHAT, CDR2 FQDESV (reference sequence). The CDR3 region is CASSLRGGASGYTF. For the CDR3, the DNA is TGTGCCAGCAGCTTACGAGGGGGCGCCAGTGGCTACACCTTC.

The chain uses TRBV5-1 and TRBJ2-3, with 8 bases aligning to TRBD2. This CDR3 spans 15 amino acids. CDR1 is SGHRS and CDR2 is YFSETQ in the germline V gene. Trimming cost V 2 bases and J 8 bases; bases outside gene matches: 10. The CDR3 DNA sequence: TGCGCCAGCAGCTTCATTCGGGAGGGCCATGGTACGCAGTATTTT. Its protein product is CASSFIREGHGTQYF.